One sample yielded the 25 T cell receptor beta chains listed below, sequenced in a study of T cell changes during pregnancy in multiple sclerosis. The protocol was immunoSEQ multiplex PCR, while the TCRdb copy is restricted to in-frame clones and leaves out a portion. The sample lists approximately 46,000 clones, 70% to 90% seen once, with roughly 1.2% in the top ten. The sequencing used CD4+ T cells from peripheral blood mononuclear cells, collected after pregnancy. These receptors all stem from a female donor with multiple sclerosis, enrolled in a pregnancy study.

Only a few counts were recorded for this clone. V and J are TRBV6-5 and TRBJ1-2; D uncertain. The CDR3 consists of 11 residues. V lost 4 bases to trimming and J lost 5 bases, with 5 bases between them. The germline CDR1 and CDR2 sequences are MNHEY and SVGAGI. The CDR3 DNA follows: TGTGCCAGCAGTTCCGTTTATGGCTACACCTTC. This translates into CASSSVYGYTF.

The genes are TRBV19 and TRBJ1-3; 8 bases agree with TRBD1. The CDR3 extends over 15 amino acids. V trimming: 4 bases; J trimming: 2 bases; junction bases outside the gene matches: 4. From germline, CDR1 is LNHDA and CDR2 SQIVND (reference sequence). CDR3 nucleotide sequence: TGTGCCAGTAGTACAGGGGGCGCGGCTGGAAACACCATATATTTT. This sequence encodes CASSTGGAAGNTIYF.

The rearrangement links TRBV5-1 to TRBJ1-5; D not resolved. The V end lost 4 bases, the J end lost 4 bases, and 9 bases lay between the germline ends. CDR1 is SGHRS, CDR2 YFSETQ, per germline. The CDR3 totals 13 residues. The CDR3 loop is CASSNSPNQPQHF. CDR3 DNA: TGCGCCAGCAGCAACAGTCCGAATCAGCCCCAGCATTTT.

The chain recombines TRBV28 with TRBJ1-1; the match to TRBD1 covers 10 bases. CDR1 is MDHEN and CDR2 is SYDVKM in the germline V gene. The CDR3 is 14 residues long. V lost 2 bases to trimming and J lost 6 bases; unmatched junction nucleotides: 3. The CDR3, as DNA: TGTGCCAGCAGTTTAGACAGGGGGCTCGCTGAAGCTTTCTTT. It codes for CASSLDRGLAEAFF.

This sequence joins TRBV6-1 and TRBJ2-5, with a tentative D call TRBD1 (7 bases). The V gene's germline CDR1 is MNHNS and CDR2 SASEGT. V lost 7 bases, J lost 5 bases, and 14 bases lay in between. The CDR3 totals 13 residues. CDR3 nucleotides: TGTGCCAGCACCACAGGGGACTGGGAGACCCAGTACTTC. It codes for CASTTGDWETQYF.

The V call is TRBV5-1, the J call TRBJ2-3, with 8 bases that match TRBD1. With 0 bases clipped from V and 4 bases from J, the junction kept 4 bases outside the gene matches. Per the germline V gene, CDR1 is SGHRS and CDR2 is YFSETQ. This CDR3 contains 15 residues. The CDR3 bases are TGCGCCAGCAGCTTGGGGGGACAGGACGCAGATACGCAGTATTTT. This gives the protein CASSLGGQDADTQYF.

The chain is built from TRBV18 and TRBJ1-5, with D unresolved. Germline V lookup: CDR1 KGHSH, CDR2 LQKENI. The length of the CDR3 is 16 residues. With 2 bases removed from V and 1 base from J, the gap between germline ends came to 12 bases. Written as DNA, the CDR3 is TGTGCCAGCTCACCAGCCAAGAGGGTAAGCAATCAGCCCCAGCATTTT. It translates to CASSPAKRVSNQPQHF.

With respect to this clone: Mismatch with germline at one junction end may stem from a read error. The V gene is TRBV28, the J gene TRBJ2-7; 7 bases are shared with TRBD2. The CDR3 is 11 residues long. CDR1 is MDHEN, CDR2 SYDVKM, per germline. CDR3 amino acids: CVSGESDEQYF. For the CDR3, the DNA is TGTGTCAGCGGGGAGTCGGACGAGCAGTACTTC.

CDR3 in amino acids: CASSVLNSPSYYF. The CDR3 region has the DNA TGTGCCAGCTCCGTCCTGAACAGCCCTTCGTACTACTTC. V and J are TRBV28 and TRBJ2-4; D is undetermined. The germline V and J ends were trimmed by 8 bases and 16 bases, with 24 bases remaining between them. The CDR3 runs 13 residues. CDR1 MDHEN and CDR2 SYDVKM come from the germline V gene.

With regard to this clone: The same CDR3 is also encoded by other DNA sequences in this sample. The chain recombines TRBV7-2 with TRBJ1-1; D gene uncertain. The ends were cut back, 5 bases at V and 5 bases at J, with 12 bases in the middle. Germline values: CDR1 SGHTA, CDR2 FQGNSA. The CDR3 runs to 13 residues. CDR3 in amino acids: CASSRTGRTEAFF. The CDR3 bases are TGTGCCAGCAGCCGTACGGGGAGAACTGAAGCTTTCTTT.

The rearrangement uses TRBV7-9 and TRBJ1-2; the match to TRBD1 covers 9 bases. V was pared by 8 bases and J by 11 bases, with 9 bases of the junction left unmatched. The CDR3 covers 12 residues. Germline CDR1 SEHNR, CDR2 FQNEAQ (reference sequence). The CDR3 sequence is CASRRDRVGYTF. DNA of the CDR3: TGTGCCAGCCGCCGGGACAGGGTGGGATACACCTTC.

This clone was observed once. V gene TRBV13 combines with J gene TRBJ1-2, with 7 positions matching TRBD1. CDR1 PRHDT and CDR2 FYEKMQ come from the germline V gene (reference sequence). This CDR3 is 16 amino acids long. The junction had 9 bases not matched to a gene; V was cut back by 5 bases and J by 0 bases. In DNA, the CDR3 is TGTGCCAGCAGCCGAATCCTAGACAGGGCTAACTATGGCTACACCTTC. It codes for CASSRILDRANYGYTF.

The genes are TRBV18 and TRBJ2-2, with 10 bases that match TRBD2. This CDR3 has 17 residues. The germline V gene has CDR1 KGHSH and CDR2 LQKENI. Trimming cost V 0 bases and J 5 bases; bases outside gene matches: 6. The CDR3 DNA reads as TGTGCCAGCTCACCACCGTGGGCTAGCGGGAGTACCGGGGAGCTGTTTTTT. This gives the protein CASSPPWASGSTGELFF.

The CDR3 is CASSALGGKGEKLFF. In DNA, the CDR3 is TGCGCCAGCAGCGCACTAGGGGGCAAGGGTGAAAAACTGTTTTTT. The chain carries TRBV5-1 and TRBJ1-4; 7 positions match TRBD1. Unmatched junction bases numbered 10, after V lost 4 bases and J lost 7 bases. The CDR3 consists of 15 residues. Germline-derived CDR1 and CDR2 are SGHRS and YFSETQ.

In nucleotides, the CDR3 is TGTGCCACCAAGGGGATTATGGGCAATCAGCCCCAGCATTTT. As protein: CATKGIMGNQPQHF. The J gene is TRBJ1-5, the V gene TRBV19; D possibly corresponds to TRBD1 (5 bases). Germline V CDR1 and CDR2: LNHDA, SQIVND (reference sequence). V dropped 10 bases and J dropped 2 bases, with 15 bases sitting between them. This CDR3 spans 14 amino acids.

The J gene is TRBJ2-7, the V gene TRBV5-1; 9 bases are a match to TRBD1. CDR3 length equals 16 residues. V lost 1 base to trimming and J lost 4 bases; unmatched junction nucleotides: 9. The germline V gene encodes CDR1 SGHRS and CDR2 YFSETQ. CDR3 in amino acids: CASSLTLDRGTYEQYF. Written as DNA, the CDR3 is TGCGCCAGCAGCTTGACCCTTGACAGGGGGACGTACGAGCAGTACTTC.

The chain links TRBV5-1 to TRBJ2-3, with 12 positions matching TRBD2. Germline CDR1 reads SGHRS; CDR2 reads YFSETQ. The CDR3 is 16 amino acids. The V and J ends lost 0 bases and 6 bases, in that order; junction bases with no gene match: 5. DNA for the CDR3: TGCGCCAGCAGCTTGGGGTCGGGACTAGCGGGTGATACGCAGTATTTT. Protein product: CASSLGSGLAGDTQYF.

V and J are TRBV6-5 and TRBJ2-3, with a possible D match to TRBD2 (6 bases). The CDR3 loop spans 15 amino acids. Trimming left V 0 bases short and J 1 base short, with 8 bases between. Germline loops: CDR1 MNHEY, CDR2 SVGAGI. The CDR3 reads CASSYSSGRTDTQYF. CDR3 coding DNA: TGTGCCAGCAGTTACTCTAGCGGTCGCACAGATACGCAGTATTTT.

This clone came up once. V and J are TRBV19 and TRBJ2-7; perhaps TRBD2 as D (6 bases). This CDR3 has 15 amino acids. Germline V CDR1 and CDR2: LNHDA, SQIVND (reference sequence). V lost 3 bases and J 4 bases, leaving 16 bases between the germline ends. In DNA, the CDR3 is TGTGCCAGTAGTATGAGCGCGGGAATTATGTACGAGCAGTACTTC. Amino acid sequence: CASSMSAGIMYEQYF.

This clone is a singleton in its sample. The chain employs TRBV5-6 and TRBJ2-2, with 9 bases matching TRBD1. Unmatched junction bases numbered 5, after V lost 1 base and J lost 7 bases. This CDR3 is built from 15 residues. In germline, CDR1 is SGHDT, CDR2 YYEEEE. CDR3 DNA sequence: TGTGCCAGCAGCTTGACAGGGGGCTTGGGCGGGGAGCTGTTTTTT. It codes for CASSLTGGLGGELFF.

This sequence joins TRBV10-3 and TRBJ2-2; D perhaps matches TRBD2 (5 bases). Germline CDR1 reads ENHRY; CDR2 reads SYGVKD. V dropped 6 bases and J dropped 4 bases, with 12 bases sitting between them. This CDR3 is built from 14 residues. The CDR3 region is CAIRTGSVTGELFF. Written as DNA, the CDR3 is TGTGCCATCAGGACGGGAAGTGTCACCGGGGAGCTGTTTTTT.

V and J are TRBV18 and TRBJ2-3; TRBD1 might be the D (5 bases). Deletions cut 4 bases from V and 1 base from J, with 9 bases between. Germline CDR1 is KGHSH and CDR2 is LQKENI. This CDR3 contains 14 residues. The CDR3 loop is CASSRSRGTDTQYF. The DNA of the CDR3 is TGTGCCAGCTCACGAAGCAGGGGCACAGATACGCAGTATTTT. Combining the CDR3 with reference TRBV18 and TRBJ2-3 gives the whole variable domain NAGVMQNPRHLVRRRGQEARLRCSPMKGHSHVYWYRQLPEEGLKFMVYLQKENIIDESGMPKERFSAEFPKEGPSILRIQQVVRGDSAAYFCASSRSRGTDTQYFGPGTRLTVL.

In nucleotides, the CDR3 is TGTGCCAGCTCACCACCGCTAGCGAAGCCTTACAATGAGCAGTTCTTC. It yields the protein CASSPPLAKPYNEQFF. The J gene is TRBJ2-1, the V gene TRBV18, with D perhaps TRBD2 (6 bases). The CDR3 extends over 16 amino acids. The germline gives CDR1 KGHSH, CDR2 LQKENI. V gave up 0 bases and J gave up 4 bases, with 13 bases separating them.

The chain is built from TRBV19 and TRBJ2-1, with D tentatively TRBD2 (6 bases). The V gene's germline CDR1 is LNHDA and CDR2 SQIVND (reference sequence). V was shortened by 3 bases and J by 0 bases, with 9 bases between the two germline ends. The CDR3 contains 15 residues. The CDR3 here is CASSMAGSSYNEQFF. CDR3 nucleotides: TGTGCCAGTAGTATGGCCGGGAGCTCCTACAATGAGCAGTTCTTC.

The rearrangement links TRBV28 to TRBJ2-7; 12 nucleotides align to TRBD2. J was trimmed by 1 base and V by 10 bases; bases with no gene match: 11. The V gene's germline CDR1 is MDHEN and CDR2 SYDVKM. There are 16 residues in the CDR3. CDR3 nucleotides: TGTGCCACCACCCCGCCTAGCGGGAGGGCTTCCTACGAGCAGTACTTC. Its translation: CATTPPSGRASYEQYF.